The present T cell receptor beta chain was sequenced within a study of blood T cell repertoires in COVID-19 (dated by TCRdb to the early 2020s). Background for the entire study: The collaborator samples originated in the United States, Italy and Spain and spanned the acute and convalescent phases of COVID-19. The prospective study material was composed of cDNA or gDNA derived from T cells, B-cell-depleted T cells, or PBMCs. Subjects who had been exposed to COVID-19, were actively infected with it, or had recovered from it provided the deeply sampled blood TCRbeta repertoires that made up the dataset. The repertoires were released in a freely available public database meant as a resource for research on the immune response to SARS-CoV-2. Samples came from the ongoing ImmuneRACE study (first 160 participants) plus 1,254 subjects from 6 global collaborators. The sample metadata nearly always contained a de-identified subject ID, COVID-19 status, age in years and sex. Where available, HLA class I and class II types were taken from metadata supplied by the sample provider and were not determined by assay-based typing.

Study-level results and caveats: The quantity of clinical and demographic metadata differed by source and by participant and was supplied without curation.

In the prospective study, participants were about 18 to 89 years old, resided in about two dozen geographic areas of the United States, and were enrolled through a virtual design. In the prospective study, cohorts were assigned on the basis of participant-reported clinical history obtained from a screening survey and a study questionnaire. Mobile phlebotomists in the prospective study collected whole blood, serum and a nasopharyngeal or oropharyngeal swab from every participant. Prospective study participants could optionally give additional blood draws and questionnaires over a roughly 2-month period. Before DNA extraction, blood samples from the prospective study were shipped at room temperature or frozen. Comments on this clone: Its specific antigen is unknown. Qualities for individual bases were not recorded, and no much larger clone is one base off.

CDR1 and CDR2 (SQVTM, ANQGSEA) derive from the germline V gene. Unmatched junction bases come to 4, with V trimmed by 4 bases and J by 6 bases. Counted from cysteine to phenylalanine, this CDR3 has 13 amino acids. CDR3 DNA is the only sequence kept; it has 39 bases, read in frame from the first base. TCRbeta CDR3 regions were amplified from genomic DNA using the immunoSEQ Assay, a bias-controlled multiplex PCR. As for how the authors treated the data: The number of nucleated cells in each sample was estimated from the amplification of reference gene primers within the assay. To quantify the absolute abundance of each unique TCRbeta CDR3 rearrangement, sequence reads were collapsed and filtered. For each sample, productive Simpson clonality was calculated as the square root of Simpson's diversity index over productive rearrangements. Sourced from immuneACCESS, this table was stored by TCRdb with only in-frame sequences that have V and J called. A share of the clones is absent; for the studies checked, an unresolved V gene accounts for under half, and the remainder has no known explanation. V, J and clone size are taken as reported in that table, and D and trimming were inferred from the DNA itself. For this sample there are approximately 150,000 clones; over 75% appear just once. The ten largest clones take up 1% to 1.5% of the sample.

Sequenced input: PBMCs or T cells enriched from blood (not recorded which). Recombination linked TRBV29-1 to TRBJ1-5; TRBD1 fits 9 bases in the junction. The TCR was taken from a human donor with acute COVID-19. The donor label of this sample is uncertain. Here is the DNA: TGCAGCGTTGGGACAGGGGCAGGTCAGCCCCAGCATTTT. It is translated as CSVGTGAGQPQHF.